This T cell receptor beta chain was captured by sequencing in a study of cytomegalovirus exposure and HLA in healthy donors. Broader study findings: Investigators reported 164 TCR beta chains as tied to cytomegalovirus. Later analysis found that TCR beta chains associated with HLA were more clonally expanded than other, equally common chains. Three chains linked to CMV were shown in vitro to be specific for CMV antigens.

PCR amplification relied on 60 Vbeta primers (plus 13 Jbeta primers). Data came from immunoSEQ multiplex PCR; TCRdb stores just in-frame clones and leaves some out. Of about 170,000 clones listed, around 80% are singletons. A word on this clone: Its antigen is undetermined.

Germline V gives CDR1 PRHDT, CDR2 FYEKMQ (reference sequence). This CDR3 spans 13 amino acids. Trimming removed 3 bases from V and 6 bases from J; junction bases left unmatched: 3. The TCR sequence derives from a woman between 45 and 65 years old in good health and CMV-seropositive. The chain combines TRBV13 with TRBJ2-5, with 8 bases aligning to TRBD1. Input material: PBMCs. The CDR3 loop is CASSFNRGKTQYF. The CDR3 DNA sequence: TGTGCCAGCAGCTTCAACAGGGGGAAGACCCAGTACTTC.